A single sample is the source of the 30 T cell receptor beta chains below, sequenced in a study of graft-versus-host responses after intestinal transplantation. Their antigens are not known. Method: immunoSEQ multiplex PCR; TCRdb's copy keeps in-frame clones and lacks some. Here the sample spans over 75,000 clones, 70% to 90% being singletons. The specimen was unstimulated CD4+ T cells sorted from spleen or lymph node cells, collected before intestinal transplant. These receptors were collected from a human donor who received an intestinal transplant.

This chain uses TRBV27 with TRBJ2-5; tentatively, D is TRBD1 (6 bases). The tail of the sequence fits TRBJ2-7 better, so the J call may be wrong. The CDR3 sequence is 13 residues long. Germline lookup yields CDR1 MNHEY and CDR2 SMNVEV (reference sequence). As DNA, the CDR3 is TGTGCCAGCAGTTTTACCAGGGGTGGCGAGCAGTACTTC. It is translated as CASSFTRGGEQYF.

The J gene is TRBJ2-1, the V gene TRBV4-1, with D maybe TRBD1 (5 bases). Trimming shortened V by 1 base and J by 5 bases, and 12 bases separated the two germline ends. The CDR3 is 15 residues long. Germline lookup yields CDR1 MGHRA and CDR2 YSYEKL. In DNA form, the CDR3 reads TGCGCCAGCAGCCAAGTGGGGCTAGGGGACAATGAGCAGTTCTTC. Its translation: CASSQVGLGDNEQFF.

The rearrangement links TRBV27 to TRBJ1-5; D ambiguous. This CDR3 has 16 amino acids. The V end lost 4 bases, the J end lost 3 bases, and 16 bases lay between the germline ends. Germline CDR1 reads MNHEY; CDR2 reads SMNVEV (reference sequence). The CDR3 protein is CASSSIGIRINQPQHF. The DNA of the CDR3 is TGTGCCAGCAGTTCAATCGGGATTCGCATCAATCAGCCCCAGCATTTT.

V is TRBV28 and J is TRBJ1-1, with 8 bases matching TRBD1. In germline, CDR1 is MDHEN, CDR2 SYDVKM. Unmatched junction bases numbered 3, after V lost 3 bases and J lost 0 bases. The CDR3 has 15 amino acids. The chain's CDR3 is CASSFPGQVNTEAFF. The CDR3 DNA sequence: TGTGCCAGCAGTTTCCCGGGACAGGTGAACACTGAAGCTTTCTTT.

This clone was seen just once. The chain carries TRBV5-1 and TRBJ1-5; possible D gene TRBD1, 6 bases. Germline V lookup: CDR1 SGHRS, CDR2 YFSETQ. The CDR3 consists of 15 residues. Trimming left V 0 bases short and J 3 bases short, with 10 bases between. Here the CDR3 reads CASSLGDTINQPQHF. CDR3 DNA sequence: TGCGCCAGCAGCTTGGGGGACACAATCAATCAGCCCCAGCATTTT. Complete variable domain (other parts from reference TRBV5-1 and TRBJ1-5): KAGVTQTPRYLIKTRGQQVTLSCSPISGHRSVSWYQQTPGQGLQFLFEYFSETQRNKGNFPGRFSGRQFSNSRSEMNVSTLELGDSALYLCASSLGDTINQPQHFGDGTRLSIL.

This chain connects TRBV30 to TRBJ2-7; TRBD1 is a possible D gene (5 bases). V shed 4 bases and J shed 0 bases, with 16 bases lying between them. The germline gives CDR1 GTSNPN, CDR2 SVGIG (reference sequence). This CDR3 region has 15 residues. CDR3 in amino acids: CAWIQRKGYSYEQYF. The CDR3 coding sequence is TGTGCCTGGATCCAAAGAAAGGGGTACTCCTACGAGCAGTACTTC.

The chain carries TRBV6-6 and TRBJ1-2; D remains ambiguous. V was pared by 7 bases and J by 7 bases, with 13 bases between. Germline lookup yields CDR1 MNHNY and CDR2 SVGAGI (reference sequence). The CDR3 runs 12 residues. The CDR3 loop reads CASTTPGFGYTF. The CDR3 DNA sequence: TGTGCCAGCACCACCCCCGGGTTTGGCTACACCTTC.

This clone has a handful of counts. The gene calls are TRBV5-1 and TRBJ1-2; D gene ambiguous. This CDR3 is built from 14 residues. The V end lost 5 bases, the J end lost 4 bases, and 15 bases lay between the germline ends. Germline V lookup: CDR1 SGHRS, CDR2 YFSETQ. Here the CDR3 reads CASRLERGVYGYTF. The CDR3, as DNA: TGCGCCAGCAGGCTGGAACGCGGGGTCTATGGCTACACCTTC.

The chain employs TRBV2 and TRBJ2-2, with 11 bases aligning to TRBD2. Germline-derived CDR1 and CDR2 are SNHLY and FYNNEI. The CDR3 runs to 15 residues. V trimming: 2 bases; J trimming: 6 bases; junction bases outside the gene matches: 2. The CDR3 DNA reads TGTGCCAGCAGTGAACGACTAGCGGGATCCGGGGAGCTGTTTTTT. Its protein is CASSERLAGSGELFF.

V is TRBV28 and J is TRBJ1-4; TRBD1 is a possible D gene (5 bases). CDR1 is MDHEN and CDR2 is SYDVKM in the germline V gene. Trimming shortened V by 6 bases and J by 4 bases, and 24 bases separated the two germline ends. This CDR3 has 18 residues. CDR3 in DNA: TGTGCCAGCAGCCCCACCCTTCTTAGACAGAGTCGTAATGAAAAACTGTTTTTT. Its translation: CASSPTLLRQSRNEKLFF.

This sequence joins TRBV19 and TRBJ2-5; 8 nucleotides line up with TRBD2. Germline lookup yields CDR1 LNHDA and CDR2 SQIVND (reference sequence). The CDR3 runs 14 residues. The junction had 3 bases not matched to a gene; V was cut back by 2 bases and J by 4 bases. CDR3 sequence reads: CASSIRGRTETQYF. The CDR3 coding sequence is TGTGCCAGTAGTATACGCGGGAGGACAGAGACCCAGTACTTC.

The CDR3 protein is CASSLGGNRGTPYGYTF. In DNA form, the CDR3 reads TGCGCCAGCAGCTTGGGTGGGAACCGAGGGACTCCCTATGGCTACACCTTC. The V and J genes are TRBV5-1 and TRBJ1-2; maybe TRBD1 (5 bases). Between the trimmed V and J ends, which lost 0 bases and 4 bases, there was a span of 19 bases. The CDR3 extends over 17 amino acids. In germline, CDR1 is SGHRS, CDR2 YFSETQ.

The DNA of the CDR3 is TGTGCCAGCAGCCCTGGGACAGGCGCGGTAAACACCATATATTTT. This encodes CASSPGTGAVNTIYF. The chain couples TRBV5-6 to TRBJ1-3; 8 bases are shared with TRBD1. V dropped 4 bases and J dropped 6; count of bases not matched to a gene: 9. This CDR3 region has 15 residues. In germline, CDR1 is SGHDT, CDR2 YYEEEE.

The CDR3 spells CASSLFYSGGPQETQYF. CDR3 DNA sequence: TGCGCCAGCAGCCTATTTTATAGCGGGGGGCCTCAAGAGACCCAGTACTTC. The rearrangement uses TRBV4-1 and TRBJ2-5, with 10 bases lining up with TRBD2. This CDR3 has 17 amino acids. Germline V lookup: CDR1 MGHRA, CDR2 YSYEKL. V shed 4 bases, J shed 2 bases, and the junction held 10 bases outside the gene matches.

V and J are TRBV6-5 and TRBJ2-7, with D perhaps TRBD2 (5 bases). V lost 7 bases, J lost 3 bases, and 13 bases lay in between. Per the germline V gene, CDR1 is MNHEY and CDR2 is SVGAGI. CDR3 length equals 13 residues. This CDR3 reads CASNAAGVYEQYF. CDR3 DNA sequence: TGTGCCAGCAACGCGGCCGGGGTCTACGAGCAGTACTTC.

The chain employs TRBV5-6 and TRBJ1-3; D is possibly TRBD1 (5 bases). CDR1 is SGHDT and CDR2 is YYEEEE in the germline V gene. The CDR3 extends over 14 amino acids. The V end lost 5 bases, the J end lost 2 bases, and 11 bases lay between the germline ends. CDR3 amino acids: CASSSGTTGNTIYF. Here the CDR3 DNA reads TGTGCCAGCAGTTCCGGGACTACTGGAAACACCATATATTTT.

V and J are TRBV29-1 and TRBJ2-3; D might be TRBD2 (5 bases). Germline V gene sequence: CDR1 SQVTM, CDR2 ANQGSEA. V lost 4 bases and J lost 7, with 15 bases in between. This CDR3 is built from 13 residues. Here the CDR3 DNA reads TGCAGCGTTGCGGTAGCGATGGAAAATACGCAGTATTTT. Encoded protein: CSVAVAMENTQYF.

V and J are TRBV7-6 and TRBJ2-1, with D perhaps TRBD2 (5 bases). CDR1 is SGHVS and CDR2 is FNYEAQ in the germline V gene. This CDR3 has 12 residues. Trimming pared 4 bases from V and 9 bases from J, leaving 10 bases between. CDR3 sequence: CASSYGRGEQFF. CDR3 coding DNA: TGTGCCAGCAGCTACGGACGGGGTGAGCAGTTCTTC.

The chain has TRBV9 and TRBJ2-3; 8 bases are a match to TRBD2. The CDR3 sequence is 17 residues long. Trimming at V came to 0 bases and at J to 4 bases, leaving 10 bases not matched to a gene. Germline lookup yields CDR1 SGDLS and CDR2 YYNGEE. CDR3 amino acids: CASSVGKGGRQPDTQYF. As DNA, the CDR3 is TGTGCCAGCAGCGTAGGAAAGGGCGGGAGGCAGCCAGATACGCAGTATTTT.

This clone was detected once. The chain carries TRBV28 and TRBJ1-1; a possible D gene is TRBD1 (5 bases). V was pared by 8 bases and J by 2 bases, with 15 bases between. The germline V gene encodes CDR1 MDHEN and CDR2 SYDVKM. CDR3 length equals 14 residues. The CDR3 sequence: CASRNQGGNTEAFF. For the CDR3, the DNA is TGTGCCAGCCGCAATCAGGGTGGCAACACTGAAGCTTTCTTT.

The chain combines TRBV7-9 with TRBJ2-7; D is uncertain. This CDR3 has 13 amino acids. Trimming cost V 1 base and J 3 bases, with 7 bases left between them. The V gene's germline CDR1 is SEHNR and CDR2 FQNEAQ (reference sequence). This chain's CDR3 is CASSLGGNYEQYF. The CDR3 DNA reads as TGTGCCAGCAGCTTAGGTGGCAACTACGAGCAGTACTTC.

The rearrangement links TRBV6-4 to TRBJ2-7, with D tentatively TRBD2 (6 bases). Germline CDR1 and CDR2: MRHNA and SNTAGT. The CDR3 is 16 amino acids. V lost 5 bases and J lost 2, with 19 bases in between. The CDR3 DNA reads as TGTGCCAGCAGTACCGGGGAGGTAATAAAGGCCTACGAGCAGTACTTC. This gives the protein CASSTGEVIKAYEQYF.

V usage is TRBV6-5 and J usage is TRBJ2-2, with TRBD2 matching over 9 bases. The V segment lost 2 bases and the J segment 9 bases; nucleotides outside the gene matches: 4. Germline assignment: CDR1 MNHEY and CDR2 SVGAGI. The CDR3 covers 14 residues. CDR3 bases: TGTGCCAGCAGTTACACAGGACTAGCGAGGGAGCTGTTTTTT. This encodes CASSYTGLARELFF.

The chain joins TRBV19 to TRBJ1-2; D gene unclear. The CDR3 is 10 residues long. The V gene lost 6 bases and the J gene lost 8 bases, with 7 bases spanning the gap. Germline V gives CDR1 LNHDA, CDR2 SQIVND (reference sequence). CDR3 amino acids: CASRGLGYTF. The CDR3, as DNA: TGTGCCAGTAGGGGCCTGGGCTACACCTTC. Drawing the rest from reference TRBV19 and TRBJ1-2, the complete variable domain is DGGITQSPKYLFRKEGQNVTLSCEQNLNHDAMYWYRQDPGQGLRLIYYSQIVNDFQKGDIAEGYSVSREKKESFPLTVTSAQKNPTAFYLCASRGLGYTFGSGTRLTVV.

The CDR3 coding sequence is TGTGCCACCAAAGTCGAAACAGGGGAAAAACTGTTTTTT. Translated: CATKVETGEKLFF. The chain has TRBV2 and TRBJ1-4; D may be TRBD1 (6 bases). V lost 10 bases to trimming and J lost 8 bases, with 17 bases between them. CDR3 length: 13 amino acids. Germline V CDR1 and CDR2: SNHLY, FYNNEI.

V is TRBV2 and J is TRBJ2-3, with 13 bases lining up with TRBD2. The V gene's germline CDR1 is SNHLY and CDR2 FYNNEI. With V trimmed by 4 bases and J by 0 bases, 1 base remained unmatched. The CDR3 contains 16 residues. For the CDR3, the DNA is TGTGCCAGCAGTGTGGGACTAGCGGGGAGCACAGATACGCAGTATTTT. Translated: CASSVGLAGSTDTQYF.

The chain recombines TRBV6-1 with TRBJ1-5, with D tentatively TRBD1 (6 bases). Germline V gene sequence: CDR1 MNHNS, CDR2 SASEGT. V was pared by 2 bases and J by 6 bases, with 17 bases between. The CDR3 consists of 16 residues. This CDR3 is CASSEQPRQGPQPQHF. In nucleotides, the CDR3 is TGTGCCAGCAGTGAACAACCTAGGCAGGGGCCTCAGCCCCAGCATTTT.

This rearrangement joins TRBV5-1 to TRBJ2-3; possibly TRBD1 for D (6 bases). V was shortened by 3 bases and J by 2 bases, with 19 bases between the two germline ends. The CDR3 runs 17 residues. CDR1 and CDR2 (germline): SGHRS, YFSETQ. CDR3 residues: CASSWIQTGRNTDTQYF. CDR3 nucleotides: TGCGCCAGCAGCTGGATCCAGACAGGTCGAAACACAGATACGCAGTATTTT.

This chain joins TRBV7-9 and TRBJ1-5; 8 nucleotides line up with TRBD1. The CDR3 totals 13 residues. The ends lost 4 bases at V and 7 bases at J; junction bases unmatched: 3. CDR1 and CDR2 (germline): SEHNR, FQNEAQ (reference sequence). The CDR3 sequence: CASSSQGGQPQHF. The CDR3 DNA is TGTGCCAGCAGCTCACAGGGGGGCCAGCCCCAGCATTTT.

The chain recombines TRBV28 with TRBJ1-2; D is perhaps TRBD1 (6 bases). This CDR3 is 13 amino acids long. Deletions cut 4 bases from V and 5 bases from J, with 11 bases between. Germline loops: CDR1 MDHEN, CDR2 SYDVKM. The DNA of the CDR3 is TGTGCCAGCAGTTCCGGACAGATATATGGCTACACCTTC. Translating gives CASSSGQIYGYTF.